Sequencing of this T cell receptor beta chain was carried out in a study of blood T cell repertoires in COVID-19. Study-level background: Samples representing acute and convalescent COVID-19 were sourced from the United States, Italy and Spain. Sample material is recorded as cDNA or gDNA derived from T cells, B-cell-depleted T cells, or PBMCs.

Methods used by the authors: Cell counts per sample came from amplifying reference gene primers. Clones were sequenced by immunoSEQ multiplex PCR, and TCRdb holds only the in-frame ones, with some missing. That table supplies the V and J calls and clone size; D and trimming were determined from the DNA. The sample has some 270,000 clones, 70% to 90% seen once. Germline V lookup: CDR1 DFQATT, CDR2 SNEGSKA (reference sequence). This CDR3 region has 11 residues. V lost 6 bases to trimming and J lost 3 bases, with 8 bases between them. Sample: peripheral blood. The gene calls are TRBV20-1 and TRBJ2-5; D is undetermined. This sequence originates from a woman between 70 and 85 years old with acute or convalescent COVID-19. CDR3 protein: CSAYTKETQYF. In DNA form, the CDR3 reads TGCAGTGCCTACACTAAAGAGACCCAGTACTTC.